Described below is a single TCR beta chain sequence and its context. Its specificity is not known. A template switching step contributed a universal primer site, while unique molecular identifiers were present in the cDNA. TCRdb reanalysed the 5' RACE reads using MiXCR and keeps one entry per CDR3 protein. The table records some 330,000 distinct CDR3 sequences, about 9% of them present only once. This record comes from a study of identical twins. The germline V gene encodes CDR1 GTSNPN and CDR2 SVGIG (reference sequence). The CDR3 is made up of 14 amino acids. Unmatched junction bases numbered 5, after V lost 1 base and J lost 6 bases. Overall study results and limits: The study found that models underestimated out-of-frame TCR alpha sharing in monozygotic twins. Conclusions rested on cross-sectional statistics rather than following the same donors. Twins shared out-of-frame alpha sequences with excess low generation probability.

The V and J genes are TRBV30 and TRBJ1-1; 10 bases fit TRBD1. This clonotype originated in a woman aged 45-60 years in good health. The sample taken for sequencing was naive T cells sorted from blood. The CDR3 DNA is TGTGCCTGGAGTGCCTCCGGGACAGGGGCTGAAGCTTTCTTT. It is translated as CAWSASGTGAEAFF.